This entry concerns a single TCR beta chain. Hyperthyroidism, newly diagnosed and lasting under 2 months, affected patients aged 18 to 65. Amplification targeted TCR beta CDR3 regions from RNA transcripts. RT-PCR in the first round (using the HTBI primer set) targeted the TCR CDR3. TCRdb re-analysed the multiplex PCR reads in MiXCR, keeping a single row per CDR3 protein. The sample carries around 500,000 distinct CDR3 sequences, around 13% recorded once. The germline V gene has CDR1 SGDLS and CDR2 YYNGEE. The CDR3 contains 16 residues. The ends were cut back, 0 bases at V and 4 bases at J, with 13 bases in the middle. The data derive from a study of T cells in Graves' hyperthyroidism and ophthalmopathy. Study summary: The initial diagnosis was the point when peripheral blood was collected, ahead of any treatment.

The genes are TRBV9 and TRBJ2-2; D is unclear. Sequencing used blood. The receptor was derived from a middle-aged woman with Graves' hyperthyroidism. As DNA, the CDR3 is TGTGCCAGCAGCGTAGATGCAGGAGCAGGCACCGGGGAGCTGTTTTTT. Encoded protein: CASSVDAGAGTGELFF.